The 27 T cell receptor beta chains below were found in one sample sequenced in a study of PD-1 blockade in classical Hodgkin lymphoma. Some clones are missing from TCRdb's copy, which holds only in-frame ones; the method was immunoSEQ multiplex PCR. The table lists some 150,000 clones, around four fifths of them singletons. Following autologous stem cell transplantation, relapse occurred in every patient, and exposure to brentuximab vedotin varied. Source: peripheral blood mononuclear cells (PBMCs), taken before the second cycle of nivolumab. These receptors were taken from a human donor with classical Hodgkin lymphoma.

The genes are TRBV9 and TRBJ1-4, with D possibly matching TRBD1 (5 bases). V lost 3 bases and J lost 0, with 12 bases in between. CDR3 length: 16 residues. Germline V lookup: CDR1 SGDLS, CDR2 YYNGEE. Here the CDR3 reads CASSEQGSPTNEKLFF. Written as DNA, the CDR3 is TGTGCCAGCAGCGAGCAGGGATCTCCAACTAATGAAAAACTGTTTTTT.

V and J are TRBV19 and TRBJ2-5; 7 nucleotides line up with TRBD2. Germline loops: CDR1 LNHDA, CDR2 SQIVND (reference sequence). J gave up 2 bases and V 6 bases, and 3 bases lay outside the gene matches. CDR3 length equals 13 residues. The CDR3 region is CASRSGTQETQYF. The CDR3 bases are TGTGCCAGTAGAAGCGGGACTCAAGAGACCCAGTACTTC.

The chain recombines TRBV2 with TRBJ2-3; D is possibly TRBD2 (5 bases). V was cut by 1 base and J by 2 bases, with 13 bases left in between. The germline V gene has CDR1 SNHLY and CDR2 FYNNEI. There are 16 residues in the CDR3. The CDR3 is CASSEDGLPTTDTQYF. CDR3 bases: TGTGCCAGCAGTGAAGACGGACTTCCAACCACAGATACGCAGTATTTT.

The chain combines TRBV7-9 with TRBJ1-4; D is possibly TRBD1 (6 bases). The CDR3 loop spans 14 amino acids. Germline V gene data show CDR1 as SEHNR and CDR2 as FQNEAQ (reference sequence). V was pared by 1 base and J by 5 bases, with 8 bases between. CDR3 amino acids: CASSLGDRNEKLFF. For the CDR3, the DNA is TGTGCCAGCAGCTTAGGCGACAGGAATGAAAAACTGTTTTTT. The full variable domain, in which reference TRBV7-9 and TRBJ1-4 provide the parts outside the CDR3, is DTGVSQNPRHKITKRGQNVTFRCDPISEHNRLYWYRQTLGQGPEFLTYFQNEAQLEKSRLLSDRFSAERPKGSFSTLEIQRTEQGDSAMYLCASSLGDRNEKLFFGSGTQLSVL.

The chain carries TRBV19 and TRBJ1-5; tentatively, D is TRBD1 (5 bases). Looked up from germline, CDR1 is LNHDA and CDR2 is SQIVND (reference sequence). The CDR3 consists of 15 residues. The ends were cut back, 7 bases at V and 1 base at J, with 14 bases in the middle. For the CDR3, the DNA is TGTGCCAGTAAGGGGCAGCTATTGAGCAATCAGCCCCAGCATTTT. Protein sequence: CASKGQLLSNQPQHF.

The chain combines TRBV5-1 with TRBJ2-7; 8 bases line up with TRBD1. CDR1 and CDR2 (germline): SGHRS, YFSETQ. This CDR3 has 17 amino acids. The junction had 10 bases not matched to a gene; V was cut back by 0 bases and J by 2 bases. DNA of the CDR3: TGCGCCAGCAGCTTGGCCTACGGACAGGGTACGCCCTACGAGCAGTACTTC. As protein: CASSLAYGQGTPYEQYF.

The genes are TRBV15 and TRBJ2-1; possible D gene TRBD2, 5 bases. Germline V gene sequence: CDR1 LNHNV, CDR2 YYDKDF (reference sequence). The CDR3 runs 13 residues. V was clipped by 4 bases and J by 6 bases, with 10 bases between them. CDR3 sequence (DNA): TGTGCCACCAGCACGGACTTACTCAATGAGCAGTTCTTC. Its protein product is CATSTDLLNEQFF.

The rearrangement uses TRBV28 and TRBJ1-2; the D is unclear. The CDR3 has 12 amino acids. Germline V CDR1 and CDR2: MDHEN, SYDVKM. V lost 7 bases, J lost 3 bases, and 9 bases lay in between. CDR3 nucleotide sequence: TGTGCCAGCATGTTACCCGACTATGGCTACACCTTC. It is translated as CASMLPDYGYTF.

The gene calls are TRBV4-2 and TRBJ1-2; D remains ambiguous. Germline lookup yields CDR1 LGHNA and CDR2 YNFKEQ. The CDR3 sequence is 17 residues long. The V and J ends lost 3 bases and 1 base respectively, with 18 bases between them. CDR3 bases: TGTGCCAGCAGCCAGGACCGTTGGACCGACCGTAACTATGGCTACACCTTC. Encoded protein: CASSQDRWTDRNYGYTF.

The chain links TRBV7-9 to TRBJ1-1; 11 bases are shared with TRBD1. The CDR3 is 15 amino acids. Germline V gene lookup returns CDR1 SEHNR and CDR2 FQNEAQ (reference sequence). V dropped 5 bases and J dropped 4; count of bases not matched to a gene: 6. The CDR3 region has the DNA TGTGCCAGCAGCCCCGGACAGGGGGCTGGCACTGAAGCTTTCTTT. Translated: CASSPGQGAGTEAFF. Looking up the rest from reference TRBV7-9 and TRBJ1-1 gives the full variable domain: DTGVSQNPRHKITKRGQNVTFRCDPISEHNRLYWYRQTLGQGPEFLTYFQNEAQLEKSRLLSDRFSAERPKGSFSTLEIQRTEQGDSAMYLCASSPGQGAGTEAFFGQGTRLTVV.

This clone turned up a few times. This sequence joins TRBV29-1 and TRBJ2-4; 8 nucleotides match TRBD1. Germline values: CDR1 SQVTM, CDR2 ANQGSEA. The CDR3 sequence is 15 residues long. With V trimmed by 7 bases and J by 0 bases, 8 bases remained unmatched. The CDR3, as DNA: TGCAGCGGAACAACAGGGGGACTAGCCAAAAACATTCAGTACTTC. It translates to CSGTTGGLAKNIQYF.

The CDR3 protein is CASSIQWNTEAFF. DNA of the CDR3: TGTGCCAGTAGTATTCAGTGGAACACTGAAGCTTTCTTT. The genes are TRBV19 and TRBJ1-1, with no clear D. The length of the CDR3 is 13 residues. The V end was cut by 3 bases, the J end by 1 base, with 6 bases between. CDR1 and CDR2 (germline): LNHDA, SQIVND (reference sequence).

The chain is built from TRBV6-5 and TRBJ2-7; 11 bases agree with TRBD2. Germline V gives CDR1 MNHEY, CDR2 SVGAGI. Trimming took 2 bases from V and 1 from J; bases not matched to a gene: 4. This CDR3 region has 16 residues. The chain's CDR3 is CASSYPGTSGSYEQYF. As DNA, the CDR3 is TGTGCCAGCAGTTACCCCGGGACTAGCGGATCCTACGAGCAGTACTTC.

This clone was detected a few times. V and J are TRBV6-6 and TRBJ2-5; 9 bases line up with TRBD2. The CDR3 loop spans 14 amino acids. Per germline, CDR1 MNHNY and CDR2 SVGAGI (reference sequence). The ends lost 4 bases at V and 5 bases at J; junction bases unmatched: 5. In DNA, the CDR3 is TGTGCCAGCAGTTCCCCAACTAGCGGGGAGACCCAGTACTTC. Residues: CASSSPTSGETQYF.

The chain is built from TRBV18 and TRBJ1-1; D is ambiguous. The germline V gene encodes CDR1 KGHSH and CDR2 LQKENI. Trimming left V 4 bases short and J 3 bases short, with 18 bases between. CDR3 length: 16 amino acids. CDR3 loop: CASSQSGVGVDTEAFF. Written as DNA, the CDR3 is TGTGCCAGCTCACAGTCCGGGGTGGGTGTGGACACTGAAGCTTTCTTT.

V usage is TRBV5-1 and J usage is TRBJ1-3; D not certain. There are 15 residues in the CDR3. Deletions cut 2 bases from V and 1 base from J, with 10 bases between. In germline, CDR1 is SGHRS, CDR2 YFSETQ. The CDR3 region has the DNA TGCGCCAGCAGCTTCGGCAGGCAGTCTGGAAACACCATATATTTT. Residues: CASSFGRQSGNTIYF.

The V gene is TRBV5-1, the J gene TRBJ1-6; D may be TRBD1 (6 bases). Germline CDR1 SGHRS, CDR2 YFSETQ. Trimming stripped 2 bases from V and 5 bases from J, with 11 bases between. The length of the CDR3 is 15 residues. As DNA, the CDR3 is TGCGCCAGCAGCTTCGAGACAGGCGATAATTCACCCCTCCACTTT. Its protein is CASSFETGDNSPLHF.

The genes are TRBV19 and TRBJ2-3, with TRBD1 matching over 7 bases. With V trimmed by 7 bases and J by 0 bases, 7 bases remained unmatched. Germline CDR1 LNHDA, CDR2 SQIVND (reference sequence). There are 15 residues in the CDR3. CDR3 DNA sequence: TGTGCCAGTAATTTGGGGACAGACAGCACAGATACGCAGTATTTT. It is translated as CASNLGTDSTDTQYF.

DNA for the CDR3: TGTGCCAGCAGCACCGAAAGGACGGTTTATGGCTACACCTTC. This encodes CASSTERTVYGYTF. V usage is TRBV5-8 and J usage is TRBJ1-2, with D hard to call. Germline CDR1 reads SGHTS; CDR2 reads YDEGEE. Trimming left V 4 bases short and J 5 bases short, with 15 bases between. The CDR3 has 14 residues.

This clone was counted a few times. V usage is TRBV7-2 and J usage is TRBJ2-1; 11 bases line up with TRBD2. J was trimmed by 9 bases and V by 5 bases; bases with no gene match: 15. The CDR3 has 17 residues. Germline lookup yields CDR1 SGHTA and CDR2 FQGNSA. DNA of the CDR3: TGTGCCAGCAGCCTCTACGGGACTAGCGGTTCTAGTGGTGAGCAGTTCTTC. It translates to CASSLYGTSGSSGEQFF. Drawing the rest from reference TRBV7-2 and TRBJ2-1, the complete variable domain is GAGVSQSPSNKVTEKGKDVELRCDPISGHTALYWYRQSLGQGLEFLIYFQGNSAPDKSGLPSDRFSAERTGGSVSTLTIQRTQQEDSAVYLCASSLYGTSGSSGEQFFGPGTRLTVL.

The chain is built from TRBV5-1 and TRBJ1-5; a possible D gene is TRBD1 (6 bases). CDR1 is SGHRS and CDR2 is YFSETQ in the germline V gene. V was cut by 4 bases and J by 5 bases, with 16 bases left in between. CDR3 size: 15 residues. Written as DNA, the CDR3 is TGCGCCAGCAGCGAAACAGGGAGAGGGGATCAGCCCCAGCATTTT. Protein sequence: CASSETGRGDQPQHF.

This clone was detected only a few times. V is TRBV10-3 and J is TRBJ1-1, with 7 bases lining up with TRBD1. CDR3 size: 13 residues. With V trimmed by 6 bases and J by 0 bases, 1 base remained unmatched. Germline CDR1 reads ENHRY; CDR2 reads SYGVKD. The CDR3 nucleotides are TGTGCCATCAGGGGACAGCTGAACACTGAAGCTTTCTTT. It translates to CAIRGQLNTEAFF.

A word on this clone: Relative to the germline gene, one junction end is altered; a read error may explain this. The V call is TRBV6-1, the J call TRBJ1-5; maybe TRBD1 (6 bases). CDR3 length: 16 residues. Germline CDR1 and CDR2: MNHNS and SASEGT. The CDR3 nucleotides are TGTGCCATCAGTGAGAACCCGGGGGCCGACAGGCAGCCCCAGCATTTT. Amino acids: CAISENPGADRQPQHF.

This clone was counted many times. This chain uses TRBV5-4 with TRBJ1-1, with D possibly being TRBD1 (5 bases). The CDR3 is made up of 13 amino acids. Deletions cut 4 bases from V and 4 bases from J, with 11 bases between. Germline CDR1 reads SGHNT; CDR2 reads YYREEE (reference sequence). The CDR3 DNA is TGTGCCAGCAGCAGTCTAGGGGTCACTGAAGCTTTCTTT. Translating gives CASSSLGVTEAFF.

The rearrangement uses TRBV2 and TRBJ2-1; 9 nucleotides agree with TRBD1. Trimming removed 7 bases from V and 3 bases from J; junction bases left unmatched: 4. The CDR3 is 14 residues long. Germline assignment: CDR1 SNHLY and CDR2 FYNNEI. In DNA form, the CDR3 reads TGTGCCAGCACTGAGGACAGGGGCTACAATGAGCAGTTCTTC. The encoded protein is CASTEDRGYNEQFF.

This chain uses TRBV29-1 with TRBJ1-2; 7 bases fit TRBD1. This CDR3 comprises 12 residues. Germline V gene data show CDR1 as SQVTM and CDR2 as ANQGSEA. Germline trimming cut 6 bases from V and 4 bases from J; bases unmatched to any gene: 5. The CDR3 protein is CSVNAGGYGYTF. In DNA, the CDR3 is TGCAGCGTGAACGCAGGGGGCTATGGCTACACCTTC.

The CDR3 DNA is TGTGCCAGCAGCCAAAGAGGGGGCAGCGACAGGGAGAACACTGAAGCTTTCTTT. Amino acid sequence: CASSQRGGSDRENTEAFF. The V call is TRBV4-2, the J call TRBJ1-1, with 7 bases aligning to TRBD1. Trimming at V came to 2 bases and at J to 1 base, leaving 13 bases not matched to a gene. In germline, CDR1 is LGHNA, CDR2 YNFKEQ. This CDR3 is 18 amino acids long.